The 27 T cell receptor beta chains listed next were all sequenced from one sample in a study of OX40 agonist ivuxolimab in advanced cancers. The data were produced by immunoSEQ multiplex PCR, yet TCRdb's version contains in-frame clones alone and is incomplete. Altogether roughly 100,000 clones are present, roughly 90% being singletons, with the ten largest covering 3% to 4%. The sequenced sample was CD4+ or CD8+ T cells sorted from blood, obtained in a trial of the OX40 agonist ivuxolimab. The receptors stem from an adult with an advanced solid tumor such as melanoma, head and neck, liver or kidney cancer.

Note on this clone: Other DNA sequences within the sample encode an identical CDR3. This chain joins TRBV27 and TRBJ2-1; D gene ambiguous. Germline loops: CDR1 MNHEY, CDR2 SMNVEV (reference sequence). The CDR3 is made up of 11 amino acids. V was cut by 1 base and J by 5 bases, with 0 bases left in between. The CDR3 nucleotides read TGTGCCAGCAGTTTATACAATGAGCAGTTCTTC. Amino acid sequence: CASSLYNEQFF.

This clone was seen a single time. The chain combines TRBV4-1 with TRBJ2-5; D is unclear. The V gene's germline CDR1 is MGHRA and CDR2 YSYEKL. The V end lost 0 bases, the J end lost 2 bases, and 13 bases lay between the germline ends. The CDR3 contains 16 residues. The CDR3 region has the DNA TGCGCCAGCAGCCAAGAGAATCTCCCGGAACAAGAGACCCAGTACTTC. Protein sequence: CASSQENLPEQETQYF.

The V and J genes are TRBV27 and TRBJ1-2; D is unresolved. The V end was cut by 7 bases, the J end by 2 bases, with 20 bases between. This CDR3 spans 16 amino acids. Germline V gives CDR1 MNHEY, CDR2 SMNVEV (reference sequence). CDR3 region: CASKPSEERKNYGYTF. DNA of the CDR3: TGTGCCAGCAAACCGTCCGAGGAGAGAAAAAACTATGGCTACACCTTC.

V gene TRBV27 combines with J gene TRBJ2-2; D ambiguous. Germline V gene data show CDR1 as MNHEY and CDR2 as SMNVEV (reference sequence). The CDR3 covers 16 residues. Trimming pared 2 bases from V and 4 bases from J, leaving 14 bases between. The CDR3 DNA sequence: TGTGCCAGCAGTTTAATAAATCTAGGTCGCACCGGGGAGCTGTTTTTT. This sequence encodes CASSLINLGRTGELFF.

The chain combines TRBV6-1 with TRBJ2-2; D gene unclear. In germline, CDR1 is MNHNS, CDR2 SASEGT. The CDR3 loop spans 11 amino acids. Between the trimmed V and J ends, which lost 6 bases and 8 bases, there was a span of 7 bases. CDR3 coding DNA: TGTGCCAGCAGGTGGTCGGGGGAGCTGTTTTTT. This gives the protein CASRWSGELFF.

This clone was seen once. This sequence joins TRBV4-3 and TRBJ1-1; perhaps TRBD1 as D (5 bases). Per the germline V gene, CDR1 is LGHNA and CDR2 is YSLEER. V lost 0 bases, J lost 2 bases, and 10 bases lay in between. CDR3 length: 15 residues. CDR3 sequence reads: CASSQEAGLNTEAFF. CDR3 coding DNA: TGCGCCAGCAGCCAAGAGGCAGGGTTAAACACTGAAGCTTTCTTT.

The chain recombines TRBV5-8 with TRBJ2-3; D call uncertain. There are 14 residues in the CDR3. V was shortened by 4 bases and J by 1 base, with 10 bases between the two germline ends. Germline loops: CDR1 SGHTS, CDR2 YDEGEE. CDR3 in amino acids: CASSEDMGTDTQYF. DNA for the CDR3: TGTGCCAGCAGCGAAGACATGGGCACAGATACGCAGTATTTT.

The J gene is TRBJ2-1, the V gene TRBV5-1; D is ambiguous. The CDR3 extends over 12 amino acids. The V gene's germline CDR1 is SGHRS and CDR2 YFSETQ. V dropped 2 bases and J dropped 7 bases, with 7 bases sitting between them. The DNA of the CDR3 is TGCGCCAGCAGCTTACGGGTTAATGAGCAGTTCTTC. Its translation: CASSLRVNEQFF.

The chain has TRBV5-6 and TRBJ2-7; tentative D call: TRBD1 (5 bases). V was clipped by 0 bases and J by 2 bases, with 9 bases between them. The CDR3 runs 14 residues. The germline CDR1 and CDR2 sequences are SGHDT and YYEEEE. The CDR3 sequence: CASSLAQGPYEQYF. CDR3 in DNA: TGTGCCAGCAGCTTGGCGCAGGGTCCCTACGAGCAGTACTTC.

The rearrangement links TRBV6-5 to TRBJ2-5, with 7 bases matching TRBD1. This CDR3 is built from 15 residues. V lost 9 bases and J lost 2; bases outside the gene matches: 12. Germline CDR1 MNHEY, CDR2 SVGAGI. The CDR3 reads CASSAGTVQQETQYF. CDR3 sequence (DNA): TGTGCCAGTTCAGCCGGGACAGTGCAACAAGAGACCCAGTACTTC.

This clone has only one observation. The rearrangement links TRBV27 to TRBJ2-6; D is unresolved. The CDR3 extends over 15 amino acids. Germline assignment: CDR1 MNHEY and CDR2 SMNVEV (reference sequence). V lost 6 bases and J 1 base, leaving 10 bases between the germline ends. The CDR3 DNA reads TGTGCCAGCAGATACAGCCTTTCTGGGGCCAACGTCCTGACTTTC. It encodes CASRYSLSGANVLTF.

CDR3 bases: TGTGCCAGCAGTTTATACGGTGGCTCTGGGGCCAACGTCCTGACTTTC. It specifies CASSLYGGSGANVLTF. The chain joins TRBV27 to TRBJ2-6; no clear D. CDR1 and CDR2 (germline): MNHEY, SMNVEV (reference sequence). Deletions cut 1 base from V and 0 bases from J, with 7 bases between. The CDR3 extends over 16 amino acids.

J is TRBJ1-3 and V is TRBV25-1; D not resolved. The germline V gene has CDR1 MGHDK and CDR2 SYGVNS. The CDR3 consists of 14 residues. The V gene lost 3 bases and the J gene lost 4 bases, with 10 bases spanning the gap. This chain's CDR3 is CASSDWTQGNTIYF. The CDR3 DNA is TGTGCCAGCAGTGATTGGACTCAGGGAAACACCATATATTTT.

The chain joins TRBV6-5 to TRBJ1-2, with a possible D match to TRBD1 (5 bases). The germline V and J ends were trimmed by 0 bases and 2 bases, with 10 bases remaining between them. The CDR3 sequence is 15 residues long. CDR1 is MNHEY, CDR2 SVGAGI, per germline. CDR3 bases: TGTGCCAGCAGTTACTCGATGGCAGGGAACTATGGCTACACCTTC. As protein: CASSYSMAGNYGYTF.

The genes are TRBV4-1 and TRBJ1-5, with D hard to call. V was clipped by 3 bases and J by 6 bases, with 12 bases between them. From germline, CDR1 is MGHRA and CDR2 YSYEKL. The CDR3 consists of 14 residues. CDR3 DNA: TGCGCCAGCAGCCAGGGAGGGTCGGGTCAGCCCCAGCATTTT. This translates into CASSQGGSGQPQHF.

This CDR3 is CASSPQGRSLIYNEQFF. Here the CDR3 DNA reads TGTGCCAGCAGCCCACAGGGGAGGTCCCTTATATACAATGAGCAGTTCTTC. The genes are TRBV7-2 and TRBJ2-1; TRBD1 is a possible D gene (7 bases). The CDR3 is 17 residues long. V was cut by 5 bases and J by 4 bases, with 21 bases left in between. The V gene's germline CDR1 is SGHTA and CDR2 FQGNSA.

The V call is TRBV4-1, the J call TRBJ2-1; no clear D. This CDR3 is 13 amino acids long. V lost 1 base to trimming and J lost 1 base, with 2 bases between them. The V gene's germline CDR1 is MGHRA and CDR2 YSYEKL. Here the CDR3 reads CASSQVSYNEQFF. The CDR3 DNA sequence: TGCGCCAGCAGCCAAGTATCCTACAATGAGCAGTTCTTC.

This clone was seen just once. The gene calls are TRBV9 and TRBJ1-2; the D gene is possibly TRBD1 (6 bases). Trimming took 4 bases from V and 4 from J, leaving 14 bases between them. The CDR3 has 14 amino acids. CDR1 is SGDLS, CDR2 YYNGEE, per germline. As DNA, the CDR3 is TGTGCCAGCAGCCTAGGACAGTCCCCCTATGGCTACACCTTC. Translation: CASSLGQSPYGYTF.

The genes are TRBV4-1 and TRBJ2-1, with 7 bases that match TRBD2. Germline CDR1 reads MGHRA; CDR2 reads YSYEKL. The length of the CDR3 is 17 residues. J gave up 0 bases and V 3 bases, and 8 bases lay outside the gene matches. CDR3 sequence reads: CASSHKEGLISYNEQFF. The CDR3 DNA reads TGCGCCAGCAGCCACAAGGAGGGACTAATCTCCTACAATGAGCAGTTCTTC.

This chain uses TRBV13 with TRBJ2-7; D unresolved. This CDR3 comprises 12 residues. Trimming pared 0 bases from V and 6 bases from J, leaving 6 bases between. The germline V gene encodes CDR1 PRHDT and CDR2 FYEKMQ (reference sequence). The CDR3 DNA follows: TGTGCCAGCAGCTTAGGCCTTCCCGAGCAGTACTTC. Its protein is CASSLGLPEQYF.

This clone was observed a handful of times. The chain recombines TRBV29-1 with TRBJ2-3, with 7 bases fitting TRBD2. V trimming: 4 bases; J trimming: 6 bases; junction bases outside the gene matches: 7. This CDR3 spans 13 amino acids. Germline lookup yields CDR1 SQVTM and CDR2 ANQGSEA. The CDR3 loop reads CSVVPTSLDTQYF. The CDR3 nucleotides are TGCAGCGTTGTACCGACTAGCTTGGATACGCAGTATTTT.

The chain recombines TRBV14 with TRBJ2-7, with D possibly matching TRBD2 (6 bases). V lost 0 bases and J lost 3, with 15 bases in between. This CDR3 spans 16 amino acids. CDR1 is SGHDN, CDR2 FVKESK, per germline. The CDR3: CASSQDGGTLGYEQYF. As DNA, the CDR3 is TGTGCCAGCAGCCAAGATGGCGGGACCCTTGGCTACGAGCAGTACTTC.

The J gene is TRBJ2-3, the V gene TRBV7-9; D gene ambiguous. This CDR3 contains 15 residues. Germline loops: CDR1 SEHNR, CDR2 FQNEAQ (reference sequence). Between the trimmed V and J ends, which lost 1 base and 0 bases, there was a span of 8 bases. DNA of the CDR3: TGTGCCAGCAGCTTAGGCCACAGTAGCACAGATACGCAGTATTTT. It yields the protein CASSLGHSSTDTQYF.

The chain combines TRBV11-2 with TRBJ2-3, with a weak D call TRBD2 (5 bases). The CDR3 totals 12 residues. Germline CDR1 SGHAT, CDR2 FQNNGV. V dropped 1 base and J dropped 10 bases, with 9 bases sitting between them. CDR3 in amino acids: CASSLGLTSQYF. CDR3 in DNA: TGTGCCAGCAGCTTAGGACTAACTTCGCAGTATTTT.

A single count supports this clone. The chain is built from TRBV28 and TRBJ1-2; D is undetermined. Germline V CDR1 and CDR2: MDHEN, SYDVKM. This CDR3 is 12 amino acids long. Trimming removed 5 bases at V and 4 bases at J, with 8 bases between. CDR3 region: CASSERGYGYTF. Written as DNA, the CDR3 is TGTGCCAGCAGTGAACGGGGCTATGGCTACACCTTC.

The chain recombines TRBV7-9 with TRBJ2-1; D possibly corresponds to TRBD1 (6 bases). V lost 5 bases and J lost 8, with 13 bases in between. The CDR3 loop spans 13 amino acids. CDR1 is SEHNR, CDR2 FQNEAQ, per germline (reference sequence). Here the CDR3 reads CASSPTGSDEQFF. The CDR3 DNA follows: TGTGCCAGCAGCCCCACAGGGTCGGATGAGCAGTTCTTC. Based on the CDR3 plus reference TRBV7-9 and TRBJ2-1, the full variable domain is DTGVSQNPRHKITKRGQNVTFRCDPISEHNRLYWYRQTLGQGPEFLTYFQNEAQLEKSRLLSDRFSAERPKGSFSTLEIQRTEQGDSAMYLCASSPTGSDEQFFGPGTRLTVL.

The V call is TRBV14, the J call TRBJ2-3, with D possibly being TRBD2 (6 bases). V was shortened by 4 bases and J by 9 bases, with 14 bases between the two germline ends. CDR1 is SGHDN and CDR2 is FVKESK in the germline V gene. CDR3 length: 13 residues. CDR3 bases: TGTGCCAGCAGCCTTGCCGGGACTTCAACGCAGTATTTT. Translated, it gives CASSLAGTSTQYF.